The following is a T cell receptor beta chain sequence with its context. The antigen this receptor binds is unknown. The sample holds no much larger clone one base away, and base qualities are not on file. These data are taken from a study of blood T cells in healthy people across ages (dated by TCRdb to the mid-2010s). Describing the broader study: In model experiments, roughly one uniquely barcoded TCR beta cDNA molecule per two T cells was captured by template switching. To track age-related changes in TCR beta repertoire diversity, the study relied on deep sequencing normalized with unique cDNA molecular identifiers. Donors were grouped into four age groups: young (average roughly 15 years), middle-aged (around 39), aged (around 60) and long-lived (over 80). To avoid experimental bias, donors of different ages were spread randomly across the sequencing lanes. For two donors (one aged 18 to 30 and one aged 80 or older), the study analyzed two additional independent replicas of 1 million unique cDNA reads from the same blood draw. General conclusions and limits of the study: Estimates of total diversity from one million sequenced T cells were regarded as lower bounds and underestimates. Because the CMV infection status of the donors was unknown, age-related changes in expanded clonotypes may potentially have been confounded. Because profiling used bulk unsorted PBMCs, naive and antigen-experienced compartments could not be compared conclusively. As age increased, observed TCR beta diversity per million T cells dropped in a roughly linear way, and a significant reduction was already evident by age 40. A strong correlation was found between observed TCR beta diversity and the percentage of naive T cells measured by flow cytometry. Compared with the aged group, the long-lived group had more naive CD4+ T cells, fewer expanded clones and increased TCR diversity, suggesting age selection.

Libraries came from 5' RACE. The listed sequencing device is Illumina HiSeq 2500. The second PCR ran for roughly 7 to 12 cycles and used a J-beta primer mix along with a sample-barcoded 5' primer. A template-switch 5' adaptor carrying 12 random nucleotides introduced a unique molecular identifier onto each TCR beta cDNA molecule. At least 2.5 million CDR3-containing paired-end reads were obtained from each sample. First-strand cDNA synthesis was performed from all RNA using the Mint cDNA synthesis kit, with priming by a TRBC-specific oligonucleotide. Following uracil-DNA glycosylase treatment, all cDNA underwent a first 18-cycle PCR with the universal primers M1SS and BC2_uni_R. Per the authors' processing: Normalization of each sample was performed by random selection of 1 million high-quality reads, each carrying a distinct molecular identifier. Reads with shared molecular identifiers were discarded instead of being binned into consensus sequences. MiTCR, run with a Q25 quality threshold and the strictest error-elimination algorithm, handled CDR3 identification, clonotype clustering and error correction. A nonparametric unseen species model with Euler transformation was used to estimate lower-bound total TCR beta diversity. In TCRdb, the public reads were trimmed at Q25 with fastp and aligned with MiXCR, with productive beta chains retained. Identical CDR3 proteins give one entry, which carries the most common genes and DNA. TCRdb, not the authors, supplied the V and J calls. The table for this sample lists about 680,000 distinct CDR3 sequences; roughly 49% of them were counted only once. Approximately 32% of the sample lies in the top ten.

Systemically healthy Caucasian individuals from Russia, 39 in total and aged about 6 to 90 years, were included as donors. About 9.8 milliliters of peripheral blood were drawn from each donor into EDTA-treated Vacutainer tubes. Ficoll-Paque density-gradient centrifugation was used to isolate PBMCs, with at least 7 million per sample. Total RNA, at least 6 micrograms per sample, was extracted from PBMCs with Trizol reagent. The percentages of naive CD45RAhigh/CD27high T cells were determined by flow cytometry on a PBMC aliquot from every donor. The CDR3 runs 18 amino acids, cysteine and phenylalanine included. The CDR3 DNA has 54 bases and is translated from base 1. The germline V gene specifies MNHNS as CDR1 and SASEGT as CDR2. Deletion took 6 bases off V and 4 bases off J, with a span of 22 bases between the germline ends.

This TCR came from a woman aged 60-75 years in good health. The sample comprised blood. The chain is encoded by TRBV6-1 joined to TRBJ2-6; the D gene is perhaps TRBD1, on 6 matching bases. The DNA is TGTGCCAGCAGCCCATCAAATTCTCAGGGGACGGGGGCCAACGTCCTGACTTTC. Translated, this is CASSPSNSQGTGANVLTF.